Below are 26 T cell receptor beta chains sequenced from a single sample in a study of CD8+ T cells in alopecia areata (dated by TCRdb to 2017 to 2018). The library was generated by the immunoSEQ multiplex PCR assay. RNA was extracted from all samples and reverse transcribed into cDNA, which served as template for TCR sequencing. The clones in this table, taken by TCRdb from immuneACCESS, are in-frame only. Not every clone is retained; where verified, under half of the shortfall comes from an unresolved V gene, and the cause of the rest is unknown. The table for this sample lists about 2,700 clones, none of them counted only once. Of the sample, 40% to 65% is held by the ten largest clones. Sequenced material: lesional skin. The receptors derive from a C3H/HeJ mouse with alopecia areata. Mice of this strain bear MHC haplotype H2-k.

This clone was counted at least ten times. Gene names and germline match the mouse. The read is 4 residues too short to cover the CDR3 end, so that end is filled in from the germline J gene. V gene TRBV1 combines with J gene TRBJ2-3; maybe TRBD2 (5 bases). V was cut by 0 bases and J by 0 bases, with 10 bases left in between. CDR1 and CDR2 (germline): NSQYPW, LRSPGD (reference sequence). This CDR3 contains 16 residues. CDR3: CTCSAEGLTSAETLYF. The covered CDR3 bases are TGCACCTGCAGTGCAGAAGGACTTACTAGTGCAGAA.

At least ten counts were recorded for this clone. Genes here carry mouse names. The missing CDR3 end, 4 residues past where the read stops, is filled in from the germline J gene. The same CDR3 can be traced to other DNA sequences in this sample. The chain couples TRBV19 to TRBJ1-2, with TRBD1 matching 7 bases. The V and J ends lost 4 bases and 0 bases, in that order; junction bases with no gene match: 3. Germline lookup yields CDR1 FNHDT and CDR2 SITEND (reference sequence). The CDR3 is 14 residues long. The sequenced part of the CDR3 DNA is TGTGCCAGCAGTCGGGACAGTGCAAACTCC. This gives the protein CASSRDSANS. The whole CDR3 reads CASSRDSANSDYTF.

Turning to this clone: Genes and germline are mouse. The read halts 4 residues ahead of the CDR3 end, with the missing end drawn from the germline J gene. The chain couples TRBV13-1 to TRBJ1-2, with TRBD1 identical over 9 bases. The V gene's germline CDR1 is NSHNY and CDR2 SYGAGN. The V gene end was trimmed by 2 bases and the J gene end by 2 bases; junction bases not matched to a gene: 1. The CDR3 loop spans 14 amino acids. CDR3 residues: CASSEGTGNSDYTF. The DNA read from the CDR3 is TGTGCCAGCAGTGAGGGGACAGGGAACTCC.

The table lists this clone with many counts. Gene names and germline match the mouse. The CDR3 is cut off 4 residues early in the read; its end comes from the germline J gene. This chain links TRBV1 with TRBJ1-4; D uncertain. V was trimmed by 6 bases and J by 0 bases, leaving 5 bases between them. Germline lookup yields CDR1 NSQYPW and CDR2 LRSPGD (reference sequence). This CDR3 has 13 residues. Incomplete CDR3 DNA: TGCACCTGCAGCAAAATTTCCAACGAA. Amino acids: CTCSKISNE. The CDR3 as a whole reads CTCSKISNERLFF.

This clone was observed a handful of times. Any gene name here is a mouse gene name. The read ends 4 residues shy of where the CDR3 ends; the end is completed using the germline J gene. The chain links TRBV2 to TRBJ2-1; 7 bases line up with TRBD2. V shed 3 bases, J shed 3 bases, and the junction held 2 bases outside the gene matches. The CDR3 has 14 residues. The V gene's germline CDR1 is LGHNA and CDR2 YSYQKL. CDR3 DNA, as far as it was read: TGTGCCAGCAGCCACCTGGGGGTCTATGCT. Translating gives CASSHLGVYA. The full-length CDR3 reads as CASSHLGVYAEQFF.

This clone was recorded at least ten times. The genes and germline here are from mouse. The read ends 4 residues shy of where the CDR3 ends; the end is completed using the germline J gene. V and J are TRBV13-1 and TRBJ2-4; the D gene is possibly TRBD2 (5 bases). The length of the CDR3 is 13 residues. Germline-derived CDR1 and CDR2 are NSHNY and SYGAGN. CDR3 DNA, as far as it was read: TGTGCCAGCAGTGATCGGCTGGGAAAC. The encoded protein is CASSDRLGN. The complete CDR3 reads CASSDRLGNTLYF.

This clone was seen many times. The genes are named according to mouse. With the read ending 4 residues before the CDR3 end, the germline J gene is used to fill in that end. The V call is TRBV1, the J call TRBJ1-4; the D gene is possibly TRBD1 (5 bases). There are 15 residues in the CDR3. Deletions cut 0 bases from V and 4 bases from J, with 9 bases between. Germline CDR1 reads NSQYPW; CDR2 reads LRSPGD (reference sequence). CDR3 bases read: TGCACCTGCAGTGCAGATCTCAGGGACAACGAA. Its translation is CTCSADLRDNE. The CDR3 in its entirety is CTCSADLRDNERLFF.

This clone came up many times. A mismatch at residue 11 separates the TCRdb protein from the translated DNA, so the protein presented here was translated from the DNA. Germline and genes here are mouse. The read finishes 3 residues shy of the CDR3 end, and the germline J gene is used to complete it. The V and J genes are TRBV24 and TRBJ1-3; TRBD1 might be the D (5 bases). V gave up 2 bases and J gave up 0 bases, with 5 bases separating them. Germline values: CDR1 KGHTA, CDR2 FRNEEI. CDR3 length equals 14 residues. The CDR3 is CASSLGGSGNTLYF. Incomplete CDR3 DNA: TGTGCCAGCAGTCTGGGGGGTTCTGGAAATACG.

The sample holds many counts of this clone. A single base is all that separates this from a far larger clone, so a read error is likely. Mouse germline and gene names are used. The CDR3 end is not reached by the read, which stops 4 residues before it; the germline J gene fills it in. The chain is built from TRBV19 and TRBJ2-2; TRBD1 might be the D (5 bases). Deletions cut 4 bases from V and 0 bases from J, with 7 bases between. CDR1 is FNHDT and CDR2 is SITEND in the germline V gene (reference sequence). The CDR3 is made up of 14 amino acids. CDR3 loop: CASSRTTNTGQLYF. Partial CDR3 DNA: TGTGCCAGCAGTCGGACAACAAACACCGGG.

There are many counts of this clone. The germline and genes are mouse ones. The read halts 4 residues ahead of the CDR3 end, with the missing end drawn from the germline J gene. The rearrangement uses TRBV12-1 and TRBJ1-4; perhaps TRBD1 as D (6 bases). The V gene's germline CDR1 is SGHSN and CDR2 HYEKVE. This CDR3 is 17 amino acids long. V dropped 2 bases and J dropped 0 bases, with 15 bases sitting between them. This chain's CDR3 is CASSPAPGQISNERLFF. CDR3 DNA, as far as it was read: TGTGCCAGCTCTCCCGCCCCAGGACAGATTTCCAACGAA.

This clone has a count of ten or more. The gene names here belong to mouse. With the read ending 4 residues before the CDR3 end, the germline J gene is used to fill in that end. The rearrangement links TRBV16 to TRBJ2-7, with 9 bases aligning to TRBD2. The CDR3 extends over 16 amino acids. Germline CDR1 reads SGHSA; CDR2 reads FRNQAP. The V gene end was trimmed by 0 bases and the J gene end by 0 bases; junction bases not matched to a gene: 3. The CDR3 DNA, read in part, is TGTGCAAGCAGCTTAGATTACTGGGGGGTCTCCTAT. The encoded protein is CASSLDYWGVSY. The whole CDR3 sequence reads CASSLDYWGVSYEQYF.

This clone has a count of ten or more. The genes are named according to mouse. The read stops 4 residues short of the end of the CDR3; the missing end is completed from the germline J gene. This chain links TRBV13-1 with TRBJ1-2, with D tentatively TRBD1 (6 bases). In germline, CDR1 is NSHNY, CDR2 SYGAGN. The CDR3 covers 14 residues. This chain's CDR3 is CASSDGLGGRDYTF. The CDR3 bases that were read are TGTGCCAGCAGTGATGGCCTGGGGGGGCGC.

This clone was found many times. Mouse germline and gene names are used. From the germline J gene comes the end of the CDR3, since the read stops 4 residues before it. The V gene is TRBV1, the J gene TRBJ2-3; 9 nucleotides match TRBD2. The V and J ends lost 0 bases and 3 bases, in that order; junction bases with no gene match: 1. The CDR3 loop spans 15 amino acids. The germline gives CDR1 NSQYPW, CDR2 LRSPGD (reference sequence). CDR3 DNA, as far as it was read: TGCACCTGCAGTGCAGATGACTGGGGGGCAGAA. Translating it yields CTCSADDWGAE. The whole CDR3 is CTCSADDWGAETLYF.

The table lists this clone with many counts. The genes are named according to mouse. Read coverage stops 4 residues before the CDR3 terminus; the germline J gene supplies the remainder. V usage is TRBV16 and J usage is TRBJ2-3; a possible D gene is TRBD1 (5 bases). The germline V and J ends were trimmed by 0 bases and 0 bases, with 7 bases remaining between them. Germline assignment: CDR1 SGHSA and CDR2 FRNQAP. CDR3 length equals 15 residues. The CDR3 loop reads CASSLDPGSAETLYF. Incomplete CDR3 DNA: TGTGCAAGCAGCTTAGATCCAGGGAGTGCAGAA.

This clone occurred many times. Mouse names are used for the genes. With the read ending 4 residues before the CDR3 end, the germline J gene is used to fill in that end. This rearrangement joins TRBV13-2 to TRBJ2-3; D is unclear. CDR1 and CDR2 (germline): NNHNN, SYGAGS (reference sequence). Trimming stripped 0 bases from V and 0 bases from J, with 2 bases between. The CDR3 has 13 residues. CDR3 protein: CASGDGSAETLYF. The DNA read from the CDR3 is TGTGCCAGCGGTGATGGTAGTGCAGAA.

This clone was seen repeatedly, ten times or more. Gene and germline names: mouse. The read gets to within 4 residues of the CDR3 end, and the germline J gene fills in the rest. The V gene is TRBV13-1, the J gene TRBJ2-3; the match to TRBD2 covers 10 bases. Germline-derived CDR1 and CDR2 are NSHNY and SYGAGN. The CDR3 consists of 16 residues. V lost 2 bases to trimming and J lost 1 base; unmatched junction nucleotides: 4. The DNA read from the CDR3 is TGTGCCAGCAGTGACTGGGGGGGCGCGGGTGCAGAA. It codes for CASSDWGGAGAE. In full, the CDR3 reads CASSDWGGAGAETLYF.

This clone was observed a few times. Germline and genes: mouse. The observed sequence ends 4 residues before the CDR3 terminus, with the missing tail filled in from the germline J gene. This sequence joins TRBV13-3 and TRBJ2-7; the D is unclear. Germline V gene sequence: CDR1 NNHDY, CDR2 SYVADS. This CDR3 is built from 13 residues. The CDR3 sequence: CASSIMVLYEQYF. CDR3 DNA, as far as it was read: TGTGCCAGCAGTATAATGGTTCTGTAT.

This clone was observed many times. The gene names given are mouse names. The CDR3 here is CASSGTGNSDYTF. The CDR3 DNA, read in part, is TGTGCCAGCAGTGGGACAGGGAACTCC. The chain couples TRBV13-3 to TRBJ1-2; 8 bases map to TRBD1. The read terminates 4 residues ahead of where the CDR3 ends, so the germline J gene completes it. Germline CDR1 reads NNHDY; CDR2 reads SYVADS. The length of the CDR3 is 13 residues. Trimming cost V 3 bases and J 2 bases; bases outside gene matches: 0.

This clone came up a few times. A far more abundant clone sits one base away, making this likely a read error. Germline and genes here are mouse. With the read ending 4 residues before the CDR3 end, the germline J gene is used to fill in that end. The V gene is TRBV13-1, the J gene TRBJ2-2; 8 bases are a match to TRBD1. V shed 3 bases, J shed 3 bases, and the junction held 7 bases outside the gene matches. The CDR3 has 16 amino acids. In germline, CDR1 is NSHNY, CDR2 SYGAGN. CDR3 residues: CASSAPRGPDTGQLYF. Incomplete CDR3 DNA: TGTGCCAGCAGTGCCCCCAGGGGGCCCGACACCGGG.

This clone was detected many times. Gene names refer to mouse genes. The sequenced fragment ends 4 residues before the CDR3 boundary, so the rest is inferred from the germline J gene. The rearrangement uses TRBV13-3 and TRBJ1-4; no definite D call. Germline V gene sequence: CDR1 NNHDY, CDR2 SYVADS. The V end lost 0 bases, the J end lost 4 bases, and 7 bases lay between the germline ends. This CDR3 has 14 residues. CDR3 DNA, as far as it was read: TGTGCCAGCAGTGATGCGACAATCAACGAA. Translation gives CASSDATINE. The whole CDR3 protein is CASSDATINERLFF.

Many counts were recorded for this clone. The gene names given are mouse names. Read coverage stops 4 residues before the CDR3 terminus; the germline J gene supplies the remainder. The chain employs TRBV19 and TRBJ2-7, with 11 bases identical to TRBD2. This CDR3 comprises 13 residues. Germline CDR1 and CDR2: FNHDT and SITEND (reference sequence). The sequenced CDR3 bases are TGTGCCATCCCGGGACTGGGGGTTTAT. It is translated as CAIPGLGVY. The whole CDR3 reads CAIPGLGVYEQYF.

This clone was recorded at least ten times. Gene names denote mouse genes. This chain's CDR3 is CASSDATGGDTQYF. CDR3 DNA, as far as it was read: TGTGCCAGCAGTGATGCAACAGGGGGAGAC. The chain uses TRBV13-1 and TRBJ2-5; 8 bases map to TRBD1. The read ends 4 residues early relative to the CDR3; the germline J gene fills the gap. This CDR3 spans 14 amino acids. CDR1 is NSHNY and CDR2 is SYGAGN in the germline V gene.

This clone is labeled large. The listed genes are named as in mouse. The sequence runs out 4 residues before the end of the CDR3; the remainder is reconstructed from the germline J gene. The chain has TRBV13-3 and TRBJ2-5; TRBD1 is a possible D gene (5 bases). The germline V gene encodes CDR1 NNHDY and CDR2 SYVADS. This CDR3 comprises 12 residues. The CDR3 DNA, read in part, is TGTGCCAGCAGTGGCAGGGATGAC. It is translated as CASSGRDD. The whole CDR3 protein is CASSGRDDTQYF.

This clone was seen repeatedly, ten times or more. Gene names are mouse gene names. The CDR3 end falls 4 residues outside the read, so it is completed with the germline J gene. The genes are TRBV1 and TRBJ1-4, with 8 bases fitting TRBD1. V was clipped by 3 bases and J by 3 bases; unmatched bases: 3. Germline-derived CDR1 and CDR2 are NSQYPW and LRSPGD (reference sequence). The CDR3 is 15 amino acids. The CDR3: CTCSAQQGANERLFF. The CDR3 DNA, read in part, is TGCACCTGCAGTGCCCAACAGGGGGCCAACGAA.

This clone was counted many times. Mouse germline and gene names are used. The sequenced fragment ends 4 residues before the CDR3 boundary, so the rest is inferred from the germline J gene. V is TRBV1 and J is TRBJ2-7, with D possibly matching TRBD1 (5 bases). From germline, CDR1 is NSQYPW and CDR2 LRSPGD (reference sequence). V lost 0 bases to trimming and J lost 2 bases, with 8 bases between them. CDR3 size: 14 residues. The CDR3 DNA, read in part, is TGCACCTGCAGTGCAGAAGGACAAACCTAT. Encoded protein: CTCSAEGQTY. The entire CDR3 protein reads CTCSAEGQTYEQYF.

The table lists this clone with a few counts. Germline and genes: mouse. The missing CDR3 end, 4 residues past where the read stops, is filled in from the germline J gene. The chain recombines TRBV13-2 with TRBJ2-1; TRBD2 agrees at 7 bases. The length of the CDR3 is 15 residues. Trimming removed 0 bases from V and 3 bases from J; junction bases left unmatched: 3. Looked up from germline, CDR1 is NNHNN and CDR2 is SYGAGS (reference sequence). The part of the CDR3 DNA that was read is TGTGCCAGCGGTGATGTAGTGGGGGGCTATGCT. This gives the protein CASGDVVGGYA. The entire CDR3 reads CASGDVVGGYAEQFF.